This TCR beta chain was sequenced in a study of human thymus T cells. Study-level points and caveats: What related research reported was that thymic repertoires overlapped highly among unrelated individuals.

CDR3 length equals 10 residues. The V end was cut by 6 bases, the J end by 7 bases, with 4 bases between. Germline assignment: CDR1 DFQATT and CDR2 SNEGSKA (reference sequence). Using immunoSEQ multiplex PCR, the repertoire was profiled, and TCRdb retains in-frame clones only, with some absent. The data contain 86,000 or so clones, around 96% of them singletons. Corrective cardiac operations yielded the resected thymus tissue. A remark on this clone: As yet, its antigen is unknown.

This receptor was taken from a boy under three years old with a congenital heart defect but otherwise immunologically healthy. This chain uses TRBV20-1 with TRBJ1-6; D ambiguous. Material for sequencing was thymus tissue. CDR3 in amino acids: CSATNSPLHF. DNA of the CDR3: TGCAGTGCCACAAATTCACCCCTCCACTTT.